Described below is a single TCR beta chain sequence and its context. The antigen is undetermined. The sample originates from a study of CD4 T cells in relation to SARS-CoV-2 and coronaviruses. Study in general: No peptide or an HIV-1 Nef peptide pool served as negative control.

Germline-derived CDR1 and CDR2 are SGHKS and YYEKEE (reference sequence). The germline V and J ends were trimmed by 2 bases and 5 bases, with 14 bases remaining between them. The CDR3 length is 14 residues. The protocol was immunoSEQ multiplex PCR, while the TCRdb copy is restricted to in-frame clones and leaves out a portion. The sample shows approximately 19,000 clones, about three quarters of them seen only once. CD4+ T cells from unexposed donors were obtained before the COVID-19 pandemic (2011-2018). The cells were cultured for over eight days before CD4+ T cells were isolated. PBMCs were plated at some 2 million per well in IL-2-containing medium.

V and J are TRBV5-5 and TRBJ2-7; D unresolved. The sequence was collected from a human donor in good health. Sequencing input: CD4+ T cells from PBMCs, cultured in vitro. The CDR3 DNA is TGTGCCAGCAGCTTAACGAGTCTCCAGGACGAGCAGTACTTC. Residues: CASSLTSLQDEQYF. The full variable domain, its missing parts supplied by reference TRBV5-5 and TRBJ2-7, is DAGVTQSPTHLIKTRGQQVTLRCSPISGHKSVSWYQQVLGQGPQFIFQYYEKEERGRGNFPDRFSARQFPNYSSELNVNALLLGDSALYLCASSLTSLQDEQYFGPGTRLTVT.